Listed here is a single T cell receptor beta chain. The data were produced by immunoSEQ multiplex PCR, yet TCRdb's version contains in-frame clones alone and is incomplete. The sample holds some 260,000 clones, about 88% seen once. The CDR3 covers 14 residues. The V end lost 1 base, the J end lost 9 bases, and 17 bases lay between the germline ends. Germline CDR1 is SGHRS and CDR2 is YFSETQ. This record comes from a study of cytomegalovirus exposure and HLA in healthy donors. What was sequenced was PBMCs. The V gene is TRBV5-1, the J gene TRBJ2-7; tentatively, D is TRBD1 (5 bases). The origin of this receptor is a man younger than 35 in good health and CMV-seropositive. The CDR3 DNA reads TGCGCCAGCAGCTTGACGACAGTTGGATCTGGGCAGTACTTC. Protein product: CASSLTTVGSGQYF.